The 29 T cell receptor delta chains below come from one sample, sequenced in a study of gammadelta T cells in human blood. TCRdb re-identified clones in the RT-PCR reads via CATT. The table lists more than 650 delta-chain clones, almost 60% of them singletons. Sequenced: non-Vgamma9Vdelta2 gamma-delta T cells from cord blood. The receptors stem from a newborn.

In regard to this clone: A far larger clone differs by one base, so this is likely a read error. Other DNA sequences in this specimen translate into the identical CDR3. The chain has TRDV1 and TRDJ1; a weak D match, TRDD3 (5 bases). Germline V gene data show CDR1 as TSWWSYY and CDR2 as QGS. CDR3 size: 14 residues. Trimming shortened V by 6 bases and J by 0 bases, and 11 bases separated the two germline ends. The CDR3, as DNA: TGTGCTCTTGGCCCGCTGGGACACACCGATAAACTCATCTTT. It encodes CALGPLGHTDKLIF.

In this sample, this clone turned up once. A far more abundant clone sits one base away, making this likely a read error. Other DNA sequences within the sample encode an identical CDR3. The V and J genes are TRAV29/DV5 and TRDJ2; 13 positions agree with TRDD3. The CDR3 is made up of 19 amino acids. The germline V gene encodes CDR1 NSMFDY and CDR2 ISSIKDK. The CDR3 region has the DNA TGTGCAGCAAGCGCGTACTGGGGGATACGTAGGGCTTTGACGGCACAACTCTTCTTT. It translates to CAASAYWGIRRALTAQLFF.

This clone is large by share. Within the sample, other DNA sequences also encode this same CDR3. This chain joins TRDV1 and TRDJ2; 8 nucleotides agree with TRDD3. CDR3 length: 17 residues. Germline V lookup: CDR1 TSWWSYY, CDR2 QGS. J gave up 4 bases and V 3 bases, and 10 bases lay outside the gene matches. The CDR3 region has the DNA TGTGCTCTTGGGGACCTCGGGACTGGGGGTAAGACAGCACAACTCTTCTTT. As protein: CALGDLGTGGKTAQLFF.

Notes on this clone: This likely traces to a read error, being one base from a far larger clone. The rearrangement joins TRDV2 to TRDJ1; TRDD3 matches 8 bases. The germline CDR1 and CDR2 sequences are GEAIGNYY and EKD. The CDR3 covers 19 residues. V trimming: 1 base; J trimming: 0 bases; junction bases outside the gene matches: 15. The CDR3 nucleotides are TGTGCCTGTGACACGCTCCTACTACTGGGGGGCGAGTACACCGATAAACTCATCTTT. Protein: CACDTLLLLGGEYTDKLIF.

Notes on this clone: This sequence is one base from a far larger clone and is likely a read error. This chain uses TRDV1 with TRDJ2; 10 bases are a match to TRDD3. The CDR3 totals 23 residues. Trimming at V came to 3 bases and at J to 0 bases, leaving 22 bases not matched to a gene. Germline lookup yields CDR1 TSWWSYY and CDR2 QGS. The chain's CDR3 is CALGERQIRPHWGIGALTAQLFF. The DNA for the CDR3 is TGTGCTCTTGGGGAGCGCCAAATAAGGCCCCACTGGGGGATCGGCGCTTTGACAGCACAACTCTTCTTT.

As to this clone: One base separates it from a far larger clone, so it is likely a read error. Other DNA sequences within the sample encode an identical CDR3. The chain has TRDV3 and TRDJ2, with TRDD3 identical over 12 bases. CDR3 length: 14 amino acids. Germline CDR1 TVYSNPD, CDR2 GDNSRS (reference sequence). The CDR3 coding sequence is TGTGCCTCTGGGGGATACGCTTTGACAGCACAACTCTTCTTC. It yields the protein CASGGYALTAQLFF.

A note on this clone: A far larger clone lies a single base away; this is likely a read error. The same CDR3 arises from other DNA sequences in this sample as well. V is TRAV38-2/DV8 and J is TRDJ1; 8 bases are shared with TRDD3. Germline loops: CDR1 TSESDYY, CDR2 QEAYKQQN. The CDR3 is 19 residues long. V trimming: 6 bases; J trimming: 0 bases; junction bases outside the gene matches: 19. The DNA for the CDR3 is TGTGCTTATAAGAGTACTGGGGGGTGGAAAGGCCTTTACACCGATAAACTCATCTTT. This sequence encodes CAYKSTGGWKGLYTDKLIF.

In the case of this clone: A far larger clone is one nucleotide away, so this likely arose from a read error. The genes are TRDV1 and TRDJ1; TRDD3 aligns across 9 bases. This CDR3 is built from 18 residues. Germline CDR1 reads TSWWSYY; CDR2 reads QGS. CDR3 residues: CALGVLASSYWGTDKHIF. In DNA form, the CDR3 reads TGTGCTCTTGGGGTCCTAGCCTCTTCGTACTGGGGGACCGATAAACACATCTTT.

This clone rates as large. The chain has TRDV2 and TRDJ3; the match to TRDD3 covers 9 bases. The J segment lost 0 bases and the V segment lost 2 bases, leaving 7 bases of the junction unmatched. Germline values: CDR1 GEAIGNYY, CDR2 EKD. The CDR3 sequence is 19 residues long. The CDR3 spells CACDKGGYSHSWDTRQMFF. CDR3 sequence (DNA): TGTGCCTGTGACAAGGGGGGATACTCCCACTCCTGGGACACCCGACAGATGTTTTTC.

Note on this clone: This likely came from a read error, as a far larger clone is one base away. V gene TRDV1 combines with J gene TRDJ2, with 8 positions matching TRDD3. V shed 3 bases, J shed 7 bases, and the junction held 13 bases outside the gene matches. The germline V gene encodes CDR1 TSWWSYY and CDR2 QGS. This CDR3 has 17 residues. The CDR3 coding sequence is TGTGCTCTTGGGGACCTCGGGACTGGGGGTAAGATAGCACAACTCTTCTTT. It specifies CALGDLGTGGKIAQLFF.

Note on this clone: Since a far larger clone is one base different, this is likely a read error. This chain uses TRAV29/DV5 with TRDJ1; TRDD3 is a possible D gene (5 bases). The V gene's germline CDR1 is NSMFDY and CDR2 ISSIKDK. The ends were cut back, 0 bases at V and 2 bases at J, with 26 bases in the middle. The CDR3 loop spans 19 amino acids. DNA for the CDR3: TGTGCAGCAAGCGCGTTCGAAGACGTACGGGGGCTACATACCGATAAACTCATCTTT. Residues: CAASAFEDVRGLHTDKLIF.

Points on this clone: A much larger clone lies a single base off, so this may be a read error. The rearrangement joins TRAV29/DV5 to TRDJ1; TRDD3 aligns across 10 bases. Germline lookup yields CDR1 NSMFDY and CDR2 ISSIKDK. This CDR3 is 17 amino acids long. The CDR3 DNA sequence: TGTGCAGCAACGGGGTACTGGGGGGATACGGGCACCGATAAACCCATCTTT. Translated, it gives CAATGYWGDTGTDKPIF.

With regard to this clone: A far more abundant clone sits one base away, making this likely a read error. Within the sample, other DNA sequences also encode this same CDR3. The chain couples TRAV38-2/DV8 to TRDJ1; 9 nucleotides align to TRDD3. V dropped 4 bases and J dropped 0; count of bases not matched to a gene: 16. Germline CDR1 is TSESDYY and CDR2 is QEAYKQQN. This CDR3 region has 19 residues. CDR3 DNA: TGTGCTTATAGGCTTCCTATTCCTACTGGGGGACCGTACACCGATAAACTCATCTTT. Encoded protein: CAYRLPIPTGGPYTDKLIF.

By sample fraction, this clone is large (0.1 to 1%). The same CDR3 can be traced to other DNA sequences in this sample. V gene TRDV2 combines with J gene TRDJ1; 11 bases are shared with TRDD3. Unmatched junction bases numbered 3, after V lost 1 base and J lost 0 bases. This CDR3 comprises 16 residues. CDR1 and CDR2 (germline): GEAIGNYY, EKD. DNA of the CDR3: TGTGCCTGTGACACTGGGGGATACGAGTACACCGATAAACTCATCTTT. Residues: CACDTGGYEYTDKLIF.

Notes on this clone: A far larger clone is one nucleotide away, so this likely arose from a read error. The identical CDR3 is also encoded by other nucleotide sequences in the sample. The chain links TRDV2 to TRDJ3, with D perhaps TRDD3 (5 bases). CDR3 length: 21 amino acids. The ends were cut back, 2 bases at V and 1 base at J, with 23 bases in the middle. Germline-derived CDR1 and CDR2 are GEAIGNYY and EKD. The CDR3 loop is CACDIGELTLNCSWDTRQMFF. The CDR3 nucleotides read TGTGCCTGTGACATTGGGGAACTTACGTTGAACTGTTCCTGGGACACCCGACAGATGTTTTTC.

About this clone: A far bigger clonotype differs at one base, so this is likely a read error. At the DNA level, this CDR3 is encoded by other sequences in the same sample as well. The chain couples TRDV3 to TRDJ2, with 9 bases matching TRDD3. The germline CDR1 and CDR2 sequences are TVYSNPD and GDNSRS (reference sequence). The junction had 23 bases not matched to a gene; V was cut back by 4 bases and J by 8 bases. The CDR3 runs 18 residues. In nucleotides, the CDR3 is TGTGCCTCGGTGTTCCTACCTCTTCTGGGGGATGAGGGGGCACAACTCTTCTTT. Residues: CASVFLPLLGDEGAQLFF.

The table lists this clone with a count of one. A far more abundant clone sits one base away, making this likely a read error. The chain is built from TRAV29/DV5 and TRDJ2; 13 bases match TRDD3. The assigned J gene may be wrong: the sequence end matches TRDJ1 better. The CDR3 sequence is 19 residues long. Germline V gene sequence: CDR1 NSMFDY, CDR2 ISSIKDK. The CDR3 DNA reads TGTGCAGCAAGCGCGTACTGGGGGATACGTAGGGCTTTGACAGCACAACTCATCTTT. Translated: CAASAYWGIRRALTAQLIF.

In this sample, this clone is large. The V gene is TRDV1, the J gene TRDJ1; D remains ambiguous. CDR3 length: 14 residues. CDR1 and CDR2 (germline): TSWWSYY, QGS. V was cut by 5 bases and J by 2 bases, with 12 bases left in between. The CDR3 sequence is CALGNSSLTDKLIF. The CDR3 DNA is TGTGCTCTTGGGAACTCGTCACTGACCGATAAACTCATCTTT.

As regards this clone: A read error likely explains this, since a far larger clone differs by one base. This sample includes further DNA sequences coding for the same CDR3. The chain has TRDV1 and TRDJ2; 8 bases line up with TRDD3. This CDR3 region has 14 residues. J lost 8 bases, V lost 0 bases, and 2 bases had no gene match. Germline assignment: CDR1 TSWWSYY and CDR2 QGS. The CDR3 is CALGELWGTAQLFF. The CDR3 DNA follows: TGTGCTCTTGGGGAACTCTGGGGGACGGCACAACTCTTCTTT.

Of note for this clone: Only one base separates this from a far larger clonotype, so it likely reflects a read error. Other DNA sequences in the sample encode the same CDR3. The chain uses TRDV1 and TRDJ2; TRDD3 aligns across 11 bases. CDR3 size: 21 residues. The V gene end was trimmed by 4 bases and the J gene end by 6 bases; junction bases not matched to a gene: 22. Per germline, CDR1 TSWWSYY and CDR2 QGS. The CDR3 nucleotides are TGTGCTCTTGGGGCTTGGGACGCTATTGGGGGATACGCGTTTCTTTCAGCACAACTCTTCTTT. This encodes CALGAWDAIGGYAFLSAQLFF.

Note on this clone: With a far larger clone one base away, a read error is the likely cause. The gene calls are TRDV1 and TRDJ2; 8 nucleotides agree with TRDD3. CDR1 is TSWWSYY and CDR2 is QGS in the germline V gene. CDR3 length: 20 residues. The CDR3 reads CAFGELYWGSQLALTAQLFF. CDR3 in DNA: TGTGCTTTTGGGGAACTCTACTGGGGGTCCCAACTCGCTTTGACAGCACAACTCTTCTTT.

This clone is large within its sample. This sample also contains other DNA sequences that code for the same CDR3. The V and J genes are TRAV29/DV5 and TRDJ1; 10 bases map to TRDD3. CDR3 length equals 17 residues. The germline CDR1 and CDR2 sequences are NSMFDY and ISSIKDK. V shed 3 bases and J 1 base; nucleotides not matched to a gene: 12. The CDR3 reads CAATGYWGDTGTDKLIF. In nucleotides, the CDR3 is TGTGCAGCAACGGGGTACTGGGGGGATACGGGCACCGATAAACTCATCTTT.

As concerns this clone: One base separates it from a far larger clone, so it is likely a read error. V is TRDV1 and J is TRDJ1, with 9 bases identical to TRDD3. Germline lookup yields CDR1 TSWWSYY and CDR2 QGS. The CDR3 runs to 18 residues. The junction had 17 bases not matched to a gene; V was cut back by 2 bases and J by 7 bases. In DNA, the CDR3 is TGTGCTCTTGGGGAAGGACCGGGGGATACCTTCGGGAGCCTTAAACTCATCTTT. It codes for CALGEGPGDTFGSLKLIF.

This clone is hyperexpanded in the sample. The same CDR3 can be traced to other DNA sequences in this sample. This chain joins TRDV3 and TRDJ1; perhaps TRDD2 as D (6 bases). Germline values: CDR1 TVYSNPD, CDR2 GDNSRS (reference sequence). The CDR3 runs 17 residues. The V and J ends lost 4 bases and 0 bases respectively, with 24 bases between them. For the CDR3, the DNA is TGTGCCTCCCCCCGGCGTCCTACTATACTGGACACCGATAAACTCATCTTT. It codes for CASPRRPTILDTDKLIF.

In its sample, this clone is large. The rearrangement links TRDV1 to TRDJ1; 8 nucleotides align to TRDD3. V shed 4 bases, J shed 0 bases, and the junction held 19 bases outside the gene matches. Germline V lookup: CDR1 TSWWSYY, CDR2 QGS. The CDR3 spans 20 residues. The CDR3 is CALGVGLPGGYCGDTDKLIF. CDR3 bases: TGTGCTCTTGGGGTAGGGCTACCAGGGGGATATTGTGGGGACACCGATAAACTCATCTTT.

This clone is large (0.1 to 1%) by share. This sample includes further DNA sequences coding for the same CDR3. The chain employs TRDV1 and TRDJ1; D gene unclear. V lost 2 bases and J 6 bases, leaving 7 bases between the germline ends. The germline CDR1 and CDR2 sequences are TSWWSYY and QGS. The length of the CDR3 is 12 residues. CDR3 sequence: CALGEGPHKLIF. CDR3 coding DNA: TGTGCTCTTGGGGAAGGGCCCCATAAACTCATCTTT.

Notes on this clone: A far larger clone differs by one base, so this is likely a read error. This sample also contains other DNA sequences that code for the same CDR3. The rearrangement links TRDV2 to TRDJ3; D might be TRDD3 (5 bases). This CDR3 region has 14 residues. The V gene's germline CDR1 is GEAIGNYY and CDR2 EKD. In DNA, the CDR3 is TGTGCCTGTAGTCACTCCTGGGACACACGACAGATGTTTTTC. Protein sequence: CACSHSWDTRQMFF.

About this clone: This sequence is one base from a far larger clone and is likely a read error. The same CDR3 is also encoded by other DNA sequences in this sample. The V call is TRAV14/DV4, the J call TRDJ1; 9 bases are a match to TRDD3. The CDR3 has 20 residues. The germline V gene encodes CDR1 TSDPSYG and CDR2 QGSYDQQN (reference sequence). The CDR3: CALSEAAGRGDTLYTDKLIF. As DNA, the CDR3 is TGTGCTCTGAGTGAGGCCGCGGGTAGGGGGGATACCTTGTACACAGATAAACTCATCTTT.

Note on this clone: Only one base separates this from a far larger clonotype, so it likely reflects a read error. This sequence joins TRDV2 and TRDJ3, with 10 bases lining up with TRDD3. Per germline, CDR1 GEAIGNYY and CDR2 EKD. V lost 3 bases to trimming and J lost 2 bases; unmatched junction nucleotides: 9. The CDR3 loop spans 19 amino acids. CDR3 sequence reads: CACDFGGYFQTWDTRQMFF. CDR3 DNA: TGTGCCTGTGACTTTGGGGGATACTTTCAGACCTGGGACACCCGACAGATGTTTTTC.